Following are 28 T cell receptor beta chains from one sample sequenced in a study of response to subunit inactivated influenza vaccine. TCRdb passed the RT-PCR reads through MiXCR, listing each CDR3 protein once. The sample holds more than 500,000 distinct CDR3 sequences, over 9% seen once. This same sample was also part of a study on T cells expressing NK-cell markers. That study reports: TCR beta libraries carry UMIs added by 5'RACE template switching.

The specimen was PBMCs from blood, collected on the day of vaccination. These receptors were obtained from a man in his forties or fifties who received an inactivated influenza vaccine.

Only a few counts were recorded for this clonotype. V is TRBV4-3 and J is TRBJ2-2; 8 bases align to TRBD1. CDR3 length: 16 residues. The trim removed 6 bases at V and 1 base at J, leaving 7 bases unmatched. CDR1 is LGHNA, CDR2 YSLEER, per germline. The CDR3 here is CASRLSGTGNTGELFF. The CDR3 nucleotides read TGCGCCAGCAGACTATCCGGGACAGGGAACACCGGGGAGCTGTTTTTT.

The rearrangement links TRBV19 to TRBJ2-7, with D uncertain. The V end lost 4 bases, the J end lost 5 bases, and 15 bases lay between the germline ends. The CDR3 contains 14 residues. Germline CDR1 LNHDA, CDR2 SQIVND (reference sequence). Here the CDR3 DNA reads TGTGCCAGTAGTAGAGTCCCATCCGGGCACGAGCAGTACTTC. It specifies CASSRVPSGHEQYF.

V usage is TRBV7-9 and J usage is TRBJ2-7; either TRBD1 or TRBD2 may fit D (5 bases each). Deletions cut 5 bases from V and 5 bases from J, with 16 bases between. This CDR3 comprises 14 residues. Per germline, CDR1 SEHNR and CDR2 FQNEAQ (reference sequence). The DNA of the CDR3 is TGTGCCAGCAGCCCTACGGGGCGTCGGGACGAGCAGTACTTC. Its protein is CASSPTGRRDEQYF.

In its sample, this clonotype was seen a few times. V is TRBV9 and J is TRBJ2-2, with 8 nucleotides matching TRBD2. The germline gives CDR1 SGDLS, CDR2 YYNGEE. Losses at the gene ends were 5 bases for V and 7 bases for J; bases not matched to a gene: 10. The CDR3 sequence is 15 residues long. CDR3 in DNA: TGTGCCAGCAGTTGGCGGGGGGAACGAGGCGGGGAGCTGTTTTTT. Its protein is CASSWRGERGGELFF.

About this clonotype: A read error is possible here, since a much larger clone lies one base away. The chain links TRBV28 to TRBJ2-1, with 8 bases that match TRBD2. Unmatched junction bases numbered 12, after V lost 3 bases and J lost 8 bases. This CDR3 contains 16 residues. Germline CDR1 reads MDHEN; CDR2 reads SYDVKM. DNA of the CDR3: TGTGCCAGCAGTTTGTTATCGCGGGGGGCGTTCTATGAGCAGTTCTTC. Translated: CASSLLSRGAFYEQFF.

This clonotype was seen repeatedly, ten times or more. The chain uses TRBV12-3 or TRBV12-4 and TRBJ2-1; D uncertain. CDR3 size: 12 residues. Trimming left V 7 bases short and J 10 bases short, with 14 bases between. The CDR3 sequence is CASTWTWREQFF. The DNA for the CDR3 is TGTGCCAGCACTTGGACGTGGCGAGAGCAGTTCTTC.

This clonotype showed up just a few times. The chain employs TRBV15 and TRBJ2-5; D is uncertain. CDR1 is LNHNV, CDR2 YYDKDF, per germline (reference sequence). Between the trimmed V and J ends, which lost 5 bases and 5 bases, there was a span of 21 bases. The CDR3 has 16 amino acids. CDR3 residues: CATSETLTAGRETQYF. The CDR3, as DNA: TGTGCCACCAGCGAAACCCTAACGGCTGGTAGGGAGACCCAGTACTTC.

This clonotype was seen repeatedly, ten times or more. This sequence joins TRBV12-3 or TRBV12-4 and TRBJ2-5; TRBD2 aligns across 7 bases. The CDR3 is made up of 14 amino acids. Losses at the gene ends were 3 bases for V and 1 base for J; bases not matched to a gene: 2. The CDR3 here is CASSFGGTQETQYF. CDR3 sequence (DNA): TGTGCCAGCAGTTTCGGGGGGACCCAAGAGACCCAGTACTTC.

This clonotype was observed a handful of times. The chain has TRBV11-2 and TRBJ2-1, with TRBD2 matching 8 bases. This CDR3 comprises 23 residues. J lost 8 bases, V lost 2 bases, and 32 bases had no gene match. Germline values: CDR1 SGHAT, CDR2 FQNNGV. CDR3 sequence reads: CASSLYGLALELKISGIQYEQFF. As DNA, the CDR3 is TGTGCCAGCAGCTTATATGGACTAGCTCTCGAATTAAAGATTTCGGGGATTCAGTATGAGCAGTTCTTC.

This clonotype was detected only a few times. The chain uses TRBV6-1 and TRBJ2-4; 9 nucleotides match TRBD1. After removal of 8 bases from V and 3 bases from J, the junction contained 8 bases not matched to a gene. The CDR3 is made up of 15 amino acids. Germline CDR1 and CDR2: MNHNS and SASEGT. The CDR3 nucleotides read TGTGCCAGCGCCGAGACAGGGGGACTCAAAAACATTCAGTACTTC. Encoded protein: CASAETGGLKNIQYF.

This clonotype turned up a few times. The chain employs TRBV9 and TRBJ1-3; 7 bases match TRBD1. The CDR3 spans 15 residues. In germline, CDR1 is SGDLS, CDR2 YYNGEE. The V segment lost 4 bases and the J segment 3 bases; nucleotides outside the gene matches: 7. The CDR3 nucleotides are TGTGCCAGCAGCCCCTGGACAGGCGGTGGAAACACCATATATTTT. This encodes CASSPWTGGGNTIYF.

The rearrangement uses TRBV2 and TRBJ2-3, with D perhaps TRBD2 (5 bases). The V end lost 1 base, the J end lost 6 bases, and 14 bases lay between the germline ends. CDR3 size: 15 residues. Germline CDR1 is SNHLY and CDR2 is FYNNEI. This CDR3 reads CASSEGRGSRDTQYF. Written as DNA, the CDR3 is TGTGCCAGCAGTGAAGGACGGGGAAGTAGGGATACGCAGTATTTT.

This chain connects TRBV20-1 to TRBJ2-7, with 10 bases that match TRBD1. CDR3 length equals 15 residues. The germline V gene encodes CDR1 DFQATT and CDR2 SNEGSKA (reference sequence). V gave up 0 bases and J gave up 4 bases; unmatched junction bases: 6. The CDR3 reads CSARDPWTGGYEQYF. The CDR3 DNA reads as TGCAGTGCTAGAGATCCCTGGACAGGGGGGTACGAGCAGTACTTC.

In this sample, this clonotype turned up a few times. V is TRBV11-3 and J is TRBJ1-1; TRBD1 is a possible D gene (6 bases). Between the trimmed V and J ends, which lost 3 bases and 3 bases, there was a span of 8 bases. The CDR3 is 13 residues long. The germline gives CDR1 SGHNT, CDR2 YENEEA. The CDR3 nucleotides read TGTGCCAGCAGCTTGAACAGGGACACTGAAGCTTTCTTT. This codes for CASSLNRDTEAFF.

This clonotype was found a few times. An end of the junction differs from the germline gene, which may be a read error. The J gene is TRBJ2-7, the V gene TRBV23-1, with TRBD1 matching over 7 bases. TRBV23-1 is classed as an ORF, of uncertain function. CDR3 length equals 14 residues. Here the CDR3 reads CASSQWKGQKGQHF. The CDR3 DNA follows: TGCGCCAGCAGTCAGTGGAAGGGACAGAAAGGCCAGCACTTC.

J is TRBJ2-2 and V is TRBV20-1; D unresolved. Germline assignment: CDR1 DFQATT and CDR2 SNEGSKA (reference sequence). V lost 4 bases and J 7 bases, leaving 13 bases between the germline ends. CDR3 length equals 13 residues. The CDR3 DNA reads TGCAGTGCTAAGGGTCGGTACGGCGGGGAGCTGTTTTTT. Amino acids: CSAKGRYGGELFF.

This chain links TRBV14 with TRBJ2-1, with TRBD2 matching over 11 bases. The V gene's germline CDR1 is SGHDN and CDR2 FVKESK. The CDR3 loop spans 14 amino acids. V gave up 2 bases and J gave up 8 bases; unmatched junction bases: 2. CDR3 bases: TGTGCCAGCAGCCAACTAGCGGGGGGTTATGAGCAGTTCTTC. Translation gives CASSQLAGGYEQFF.

This clonotype has only a few counts. The chain is built from TRBV4-2 and TRBJ1-5, with D unclear. V was shortened by 5 bases and J by 6 bases, with 11 bases between the two germline ends. Per the germline V gene, CDR1 is LGHNA and CDR2 is YNFKEQ. The CDR3 has 13 residues. The CDR3: CASSSRLGQPQHF. CDR3 DNA sequence: TGTGCCAGCAGCTCTCGACTCGGTCAGCCCCAGCATTTT.

The sample holds many counts of this clonotype. V gene TRBV4-2 combines with J gene TRBJ2-2; D remains unclear. V lost 5 bases, J lost 3 bases, and 7 bases lay in between. The CDR3 loop spans 13 amino acids. Germline CDR1 is LGHNA and CDR2 is YNFKEQ. CDR3 sequence reads: CASSMADTGELFF. The CDR3 coding sequence is TGTGCCAGCAGCATGGCTGACACCGGGGAGCTGTTTTTT.

The chain employs TRBV4-2 and TRBJ2-3; possibly TRBD1 or TRBD2 for D (6 bases each). CDR3 size: 17 residues. V was clipped by 1 base and J by 4 bases, with 18 bases between them. The germline gives CDR1 LGHNA, CDR2 YNFKEQ. CDR3 sequence (DNA): TGTGCCAGCAGCCAAGTAGGCCTAGCGAAGGGGGCAGATACGCAGTATTTT. Translation: CASSQVGLAKGADTQYF.

The chain is built from TRBV7-2 and TRBJ1-1; 8 bases map to TRBD1. The CDR3 is 12 amino acids. Germline V gene sequence: CDR1 SGHTA, CDR2 FQGNSA. The V segment lost 3 bases and the J segment 10 bases; nucleotides outside the gene matches: 4. The CDR3 region is CASSFDRGRAFF. CDR3 in DNA: TGTGCCAGCAGCTTCGACAGGGGTAGAGCTTTCTTT.

V usage is TRBV5-1 and J usage is TRBJ2-7, with TRBD2 matching over 10 bases. The germline CDR1 and CDR2 sequences are SGHRS and YFSETQ. The CDR3 covers 16 residues. The J segment lost 0 bases and the V segment lost 0 bases, leaving 3 bases of the junction unmatched. CDR3 residues: CASSLGASGGSYEQYF. In DNA form, the CDR3 reads TGCGCCAGCAGCTTGGGTGCTAGCGGGGGCTCCTACGAGCAGTACTTC.

This clonotype has just a few counts. The chain uses TRBV7-2 and TRBJ2-7, with D possibly TRBD2 on 6 matching bases. The germline CDR1 and CDR2 sequences are SGHTA and FQGNSA. Trimming took 1 base from V and 0 from J, leaving 10 bases between them. CDR3 length equals 15 residues. The CDR3 DNA reads TGTGCCAGCAGCTTAGACGGGGGATTCTCCTACGAGCAGTACTTC. Translation gives CASSLDGGFSYEQYF.

The V call is TRBV5-1, the J call TRBJ2-7; TRBD1 agrees at 7 bases. Germline V gene lookup returns CDR1 SGHRS and CDR2 YFSETQ. There are 14 residues in the CDR3. V gave up 0 bases and J gave up 5 bases; unmatched junction bases: 5. The CDR3 is CASSLVTGVDEQYF. The CDR3 DNA reads TGCGCCAGCAGCTTGGTTACAGGGGTGGACGAGCAGTACTTC. Looking up the rest from reference TRBV5-1 and TRBJ2-7 gives the full variable domain: KAGVTQTPRYLIKTRGQQVTLSCSPISGHRSVSWYQQTPGQGLQFLFEYFSETQRNKGNFPGRFSGRQFSNSRSEMNVSTLELGDSALYLCASSLVTGVDEQYFGPGTRLTVT.

The J gene is TRBJ2-7, the V gene TRBV18; 11 bases are shared with TRBD1. Unmatched junction bases numbered 13, after V lost 2 bases and J lost 13 bases. CDR3 length: 15 residues. CDR1 and CDR2 from the germline V gene are KGHSH and LQKENI. The CDR3 here is CASSPNNQDRGPSYF. The CDR3 coding sequence is TGTGCCAGCTCACCAAACAATCAGGACAGGGGGCCCAGTTACTTC. Full variable domain (outside the CDR3, taken from reference TRBV18 and TRBJ2-7): NAGVMQNPRHLVRRRGQEARLRCSPMKGHSHVYWYRQLPEEGLKFMVYLQKENIIDESGMPKERFSAEFPKEGPSILRIQQVVRGDSAAYFCASSPNNQDRGPSYFGPGTRLTVT.

V is TRBV6-5 and J is TRBJ2-1; D not certain. CDR1 and CDR2 (germline): MNHEY, SVGAGI. V lost 4 bases and J 9 bases, leaving 16 bases between the germline ends. The CDR3 is 14 residues long. The CDR3, as DNA: TGTGCCAGCAGTTCCAGCTCTCCCCCGAGTGAGCAGTTCTTC. The encoded protein is CASSSSSPPSEQFF.

This clonotype was detected only a few times. The V call is TRBV27, the J call TRBJ2-3; D remains unclear. The CDR3 runs to 14 residues. The germline V and J ends were trimmed by 5 bases and 1 base, with 10 bases remaining between them. CDR1 and CDR2 from the germline V gene are MNHEY and SMNVEV (reference sequence). CDR3 residues: CASSPYDGTDTQYF. For the CDR3, the DNA is TGTGCCAGCAGTCCTTATGACGGCACAGATACGCAGTATTTT.

This rearrangement joins TRBV6-1 to TRBJ2-3; the match to TRBD1 covers 7 bases. The CDR3 runs 15 residues. With V trimmed by 4 bases and J by 0 bases, 4 bases remained unmatched. From germline, CDR1 is MNHNS and CDR2 SASEGT. CDR3 coding DNA: TGTGCCAGCAGTGGAAGACAGGGAAGCACAGATACGCAGTATTTT. Translation gives CASSGRQGSTDTQYF.